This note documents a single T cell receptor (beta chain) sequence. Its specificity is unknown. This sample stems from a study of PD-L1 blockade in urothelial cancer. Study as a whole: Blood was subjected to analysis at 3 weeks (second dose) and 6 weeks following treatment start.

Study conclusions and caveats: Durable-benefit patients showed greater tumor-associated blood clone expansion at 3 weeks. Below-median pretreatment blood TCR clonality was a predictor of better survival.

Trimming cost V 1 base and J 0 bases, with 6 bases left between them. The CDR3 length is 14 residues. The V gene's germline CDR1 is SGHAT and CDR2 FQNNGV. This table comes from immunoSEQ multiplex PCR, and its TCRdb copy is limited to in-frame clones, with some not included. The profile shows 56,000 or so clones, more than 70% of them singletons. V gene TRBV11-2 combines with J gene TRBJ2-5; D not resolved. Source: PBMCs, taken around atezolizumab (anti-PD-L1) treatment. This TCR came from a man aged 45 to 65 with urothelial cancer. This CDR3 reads CASSLGQYQETQYF. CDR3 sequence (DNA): TGTGCCAGCAGCTTAGGGCAGTACCAAGAGACCCAGTACTTC.